Presented here are 10 T cell receptor beta chains from one specimen sequenced in a study of T cell repertoires in cytomegalovirus infection. TCRdb re-called the reads with MiXCR, one entry per CDR3 protein. In the table there are approximately 990,000 distinct CDR3 sequences, around 30% of which are singletons. No antigen has been identified for these receptors. Here the sequenced sample was cultured CD8+ T cells from PBMCs, taken from culture after CMV antigen stimulation. The receptors stem from a human donor in good health (CMV status not recorded). Some clones in this sample may be carry-over from other donors' samples.

This clonotype was seen a handful of times. The J gene is TRBJ2-1, the V gene TRBV6-1; D remains unclear. With 7 bases removed from V and 8 bases from J, the gap between germline ends came to 15 bases. Germline CDR1 reads MNHNS; CDR2 reads SASEGT. There are 13 residues in the CDR3. CDR3 DNA sequence: TGTGCCAGCACACCGCCATGGGGTCATGAGCAGTTCTTC. Translation gives CASTPPWGHEQFF.

This clonotype showed up just a few times. V gene TRBV7-6 combines with J gene TRBJ2-2, with 9 bases fitting TRBD2. Trimming removed 1 base from V and 6 bases from J; junction bases left unmatched: 3. Looked up from germline, CDR1 is SGHVS and CDR2 is FNYEAQ. The CDR3 extends over 15 amino acids. CDR3 protein: CASSLEASGAGELFF. Written as DNA, the CDR3 is TGTGCCAGCAGCTTAGAGGCTAGCGGGGCCGGGGAGCTGTTTTTT.

This clonotype was found a few times. V gene TRBV6-6 combines with J gene TRBJ1-1; TRBD1 matches at 7 bases. This CDR3 is built from 12 residues. Germline V gene data show CDR1 as MNHNY and CDR2 as SVGAGI (reference sequence). The CDR3 region is CVTTGTAFEAFF. For the CDR3, the DNA is TGTGTCACGACCGGGACAGCCTTTGAAGCTTTCTTT.

This clonotype has more than one count but fewer than ten. The chain has TRBV6-1 and TRBJ1-2; D gene uncertain. Germline V gives CDR1 MNHNS, CDR2 SASEGT. Trimming took off 2 bases at V and 8 bases at J, with 9 bases between the two ends. The CDR3 runs to 12 residues. The CDR3 loop reads CASSEMKEGYTF. The CDR3 DNA is TGTGCCAGCAGTGAAATGAAGGAGGGCTACACCTTC.

The J gene is TRBJ2-1, the V gene TRBV18; D is ambiguous. V was shortened by 1 base and J by 3 bases, with 10 bases between the two germline ends. The CDR3 is 15 amino acids. The germline gives CDR1 KGHSH, CDR2 LQKENI. CDR3 region: CASSPLDRSYNEQFF. CDR3 nucleotide sequence: TGTGCCAGCTCACCACTAGATAGGAGCTACAATGAGCAGTTCTTC.

This clonotype was seen a few times. The gene calls are TRBV4-1 and TRBJ2-3; D may be TRBD1 or TRBD2 (5 bases each). Per germline, CDR1 MGHRA and CDR2 YSYEKL. This CDR3 region has 15 residues. Trimming pared 2 bases from V and 0 bases from J, leaving 9 bases between. CDR3 DNA: TGCGCCAGCAGCCAATATGAGGGGAGCACAGATACGCAGTATTTT. This translates into CASSQYEGSTDTQYF.

This clonotype has only a few counts. At one of its ends the junction is not consistent with the germline gene, which may arise from a read error. The V and J genes are TRBV15 and TRBJ1-2; no reliable D call. Germline loops: CDR1 LNHNV, CDR2 YYDKDF (reference sequence). This CDR3 has 11 residues. The chain's CDR3 is CATSRDGKTNF. The CDR3 bases are TGTGCCACCAGCAGAGATGGAAAAACAAACTTC.

V and J are TRBV5-5 and TRBJ1-1; 11 bases match TRBD1. CDR3 length equals 16 residues. V shed 3 bases, J shed 5 bases, and the junction held 9 bases outside the gene matches. The V gene's germline CDR1 is SGHKS and CDR2 YYEKEE (reference sequence). CDR3 amino acids: CASSSNWDRGRTEAFF. CDR3 bases: TGTGCCAGCAGCTCGAACTGGGACAGGGGGAGAACTGAAGCTTTCTTT.

V usage is TRBV27 and J usage is TRBJ2-1; D gene ambiguous. Looked up from germline, CDR1 is MNHEY and CDR2 is SMNVEV (reference sequence). The CDR3 is 16 residues long. V lost 6 bases and J lost 0, with 15 bases in between. The CDR3 is CASRLVGPSSYNEQFF. The CDR3 region has the DNA TGTGCCAGCAGATTGGTGGGCCCAAGCTCCTACAATGAGCAGTTCTTC.

The V and J genes are TRBV5-4 and TRBJ2-7; no firm D call. Per the germline V gene, CDR1 is SGHNT and CDR2 is YYREEE (reference sequence). The CDR3 has 15 residues. V was clipped by 1 base and J by 2 bases, with 13 bases between them. This CDR3 reads CASSLKGQPPYEQYF. The CDR3 DNA follows: TGTGCCAGCAGCTTGAAGGGCCAGCCCCCCTACGAGCAGTACTTC. The entire variable domain, with the rest obtained from reference TRBV5-4 and TRBJ2-7, is as follows: ETGVTQSPTHLIKTRGQQVTLRCSSQSGHNTVSWYQQALGQGPQFIFQYYREEENGRGNFPPRFSGLQFPNYSSELNVNALELDDSALYLCASSLKGQPPYEQYFGPGTRLTVT.